These 24 T cell receptor beta chains share one sample of origin, sequenced in a study of blood T cell repertoires in COVID-19. Sequencing used immunoSEQ multiplex PCR; TCRdb keeps in-frame clones, though not all of them. The sample has some 150,000 clones, approximately 84% seen once. Sequenced material: peripheral blood. These receptors were collected from a man between 65 and 85 years old with acute or convalescent COVID-19.

The V and J genes are TRBV5-1 and TRBJ2-2; 7 bases match TRBD1. CDR1 and CDR2 from the germline V gene are SGHRS and YFSETQ. The CDR3 runs to 16 residues. Trimming took 4 bases from V and 2 from J; bases not matched to a gene: 8. In DNA, the CDR3 is TGCGCCAGCAGCGCCAACGGACAGGCCAACACCGGGGAGCTGTTTTTT. Its protein product is CASSANGQANTGELFF. The full variable domain, its missing parts supplied by reference TRBV5-1 and TRBJ2-2, is KAGVTQTPRYLIKTRGQQVTLSCSPISGHRSVSWYQQTPGQGLQFLFEYFSETQRNKGNFPGRFSGRQFSNSRSEMNVSTLELGDSALYLCASSANGQANTGELFFGEGSRLTVL.

V gene TRBV7-2 combines with J gene TRBJ2-5; TRBD2 aligns across 10 bases. Germline V gives CDR1 SGHTA, CDR2 FQGNSA. The junction had 7 bases not matched to a gene; V was cut back by 1 base and J by 2 bases. The CDR3 runs to 17 residues. The CDR3 bases are TGTGCCAGCAGCTTAGTTAGGCTAGCGGGGGCTCAAGAGACCCAGTACTTC. This gives the protein CASSLVRLAGAQETQYF.

This chain joins TRBV27 and TRBJ2-1; D is possibly TRBD1 (5 bases). The germline V gene encodes CDR1 MNHEY and CDR2 SMNVEV (reference sequence). Trimming took off 4 bases at V and 3 bases at J, with 19 bases between the two ends. The CDR3 loop spans 17 amino acids. Written as DNA, the CDR3 is TGTGCCAGCAGTTCGAACGGAAAGGGGTACCTCTACAATGAGCAGTTCTTC. Translated: CASSSNGKGYLYNEQFF.

The rearrangement uses TRBV11-2 and TRBJ2-3, with D maybe TRBD1 (6 bases). CDR3 length: 14 residues. V was cut by 5 bases and J by 6 bases, with 15 bases left in between. CDR1 SGHAT and CDR2 FQNNGV come from the germline V gene. The CDR3: CASSLYTGLDTQYF. The CDR3, as DNA: TGTGCCAGCAGCCTATATACAGGGTTGGATACGCAGTATTTT.

J is TRBJ2-1 and V is TRBV19, with 8 bases identical to TRBD2. The V and J ends lost 5 bases and 5 bases, in that order; junction bases with no gene match: 5. The CDR3 is made up of 14 amino acids. Germline V CDR1 and CDR2: LNHDA, SQIVND (reference sequence). The CDR3 DNA reads as TGTGCCAGTAGTGAACTAGCGGCCAACAATGAGCAGTTCTTC. It yields the protein CASSELAANNEQFF.

This clone showed up just once. This sequence joins TRBV28 and TRBJ2-7; D not resolved. Germline V gives CDR1 MDHEN, CDR2 SYDVKM. V shed 4 bases and J shed 7 bases, with 14 bases lying between them. There are 13 residues in the CDR3. CDR3 sequence reads: CASSSPPKSEQYF. Written as DNA, the CDR3 is TGTGCCAGCAGTTCCCCCCCAAAGAGTGAGCAGTACTTC.

This clone came up once. The J gene is TRBJ2-3, the V gene TRBV3-1 (or the pseudogene TRBV3-2); 8 positions match TRBD2. This CDR3 contains 16 residues. Germline values: CDR1 LGHDT, CDR2 YNNKEL (reference sequence). Losses at the gene ends were 2 bases for V and 2 bases for J; bases not matched to a gene: 6. CDR3 in amino acids: CASSQLSRGDTDTQYF. CDR3 DNA: TGTGCCAGCAGCCAACTTTCGCGGGGGGACACAGATACGCAGTATTTT.

The CDR3 sequence: CASSHTVEGPQHF. In DNA, the CDR3 is TGTGCCAGCAGCCACACAGTCGAGGGGCCCCAGCATTTT. This chain links TRBV7-8 with TRBJ1-5; D ambiguous. Trimming pared 5 bases from V and 9 bases from J, leaving 14 bases between. The CDR3 has 13 amino acids. The germline V gene has CDR1 SGHVS and CDR2 FQNEAQ.

This chain's CDR3 is CASTQGQSNSPLHF. In DNA, the CDR3 is TGTGCCAGCACCCAAGGACAGTCTAATTCACCCCTCCACTTT. The rearrangement uses TRBV28 and TRBJ1-6, with D perhaps matching TRBD1 (6 bases). Germline lookup yields CDR1 MDHEN and CDR2 SYDVKM. The CDR3 is 14 amino acids. Between the trimmed V and J ends, which lost 7 bases and 6 bases, there was a span of 13 bases.

The chain has TRBV19 and TRBJ1-2; 7 bases map to TRBD1. The V and J ends lost 5 bases and 4 bases, in that order; junction bases with no gene match: 7. This CDR3 spans 14 amino acids. Germline V lookup: CDR1 LNHDA, CDR2 SQIVND (reference sequence). The CDR3 sequence: CASSPSDRAYGYTF. The CDR3 nucleotides read TGTGCCAGTAGTCCTAGCGACAGGGCCTATGGCTACACCTTC.

This clone was found once. This chain links TRBV5-1 with TRBJ2-7; D is possibly TRBD2 (5 bases). Germline V lookup: CDR1 SGHRS, CDR2 YFSETQ. Trimming pared 0 bases from V and 0 bases from J, leaving 10 bases between. The CDR3 is made up of 15 amino acids. CDR3 in amino acids: CASSLAPGSSYEQYF. DNA for the CDR3: TGCGCCAGCAGCTTGGCCCCTGGGAGCTCCTACGAGCAGTACTTC.

The chain employs TRBV4-1 and TRBJ2-3; TRBD1 aligns across 10 bases. The CDR3 consists of 16 residues. Looked up from germline, CDR1 is MGHRA and CDR2 is YSYEKL. Trimming cost V 5 bases and J 2 bases; bases outside gene matches: 7. This CDR3 reads CASSLRGTGDTDTQYF. CDR3 nucleotide sequence: TGCGCCAGCAGCTTAAGGGGGACAGGGGACACAGATACGCAGTATTTT.

The chain links TRBV30 to TRBJ1-2, with D possibly matching TRBD1 (6 bases). The CDR3 is made up of 13 amino acids. CDR1 and CDR2 from the germline V gene are GTSNPN and SVGIG (reference sequence). V was trimmed by 2 bases and J by 0 bases, leaving 7 bases between them. CDR3 sequence reads: CAWSRQANYGYTF. The CDR3, as DNA: TGTGCCTGGAGTAGACAGGCTAACTATGGCTACACCTTC.

This chain's CDR3 is CASSLSRTGRFYPGRTDTQYF. The CDR3, as DNA: TGTGCCAGCAGCTTGTCCCGGACAGGGCGTTTTTATCCTGGGCGCACAGATACGCAGTATTTT. The chain uses TRBV7-8 and TRBJ2-3; TRBD1 agrees at 8 bases. J gave up 1 base and V 3 bases, and 21 bases lay outside the gene matches. Germline CDR1 SGHVS, CDR2 FQNEAQ. The CDR3 totals 21 residues.

The chain links TRBV23-1 to TRBJ2-7; perhaps TRBD2 as D (5 bases). TRBV23-1 is marked as an open reading frame, function uncertain. The V end was cut by 4 bases, the J end by 9 bases, with 19 bases between. The CDR3 extends over 14 amino acids. The CDR3 is CASSLPPRLAGQYF. The DNA for the CDR3 is TGCGCCAGCAGTCTCCCCCCCAGGCTTGCGGGGCAGTACTTC.

This clone showed up just once. V usage is TRBV10-3 and J usage is TRBJ2-1; a possible D gene is TRBD2 (8 bases). V lost 5 bases and J lost 3, with 20 bases in between. Germline values: CDR1 ENHRY, CDR2 SYGVKD. CDR3 size: 17 residues. This CDR3 reads CAISTQGGLGNYNEQFF. The CDR3, as DNA: TGTGCCATCAGTACCCAGGGGGGACTAGGTAACTACAATGAGCAGTTCTTC.

CDR3 amino acids: CASSSPGGPYTF. The CDR3 DNA sequence: TGTGCCAGCAGCTCACCAGGGGGGCCCTACACCTTC. The chain recombines TRBV9 with TRBJ1-2, with TRBD1 identical over 7 bases. From germline, CDR1 is SGDLS and CDR2 YYNGEE. The CDR3 is made up of 12 amino acids. The J segment lost 10 bases and the V segment lost 4 bases, leaving 7 bases of the junction unmatched.

V gene TRBV20-1 combines with J gene TRBJ2-7; 9 bases map to TRBD2. CDR3 length: 16 amino acids. The germline V gene has CDR1 DFQATT and CDR2 SNEGSKA (reference sequence). The V gene end was trimmed by 3 bases and the J gene end by 3 bases; junction bases not matched to a gene: 12. The CDR3 is CSASLAGGPGGYEQYF. Here the CDR3 DNA reads TGCAGTGCTAGTCTGGCGGGGGGGCCGGGTGGCTACGAGCAGTACTTC.

The chain combines TRBV28 with TRBJ2-3; D may be TRBD1 (6 bases). The V and J ends lost 6 bases and 2 bases respectively, with 12 bases between them. The CDR3 totals 14 residues. CDR1 is MDHEN and CDR2 is SYDVKM in the germline V gene. In nucleotides, the CDR3 is TGTGCCAGCAGGTATGACAGGATCACAGATACGCAGTATTTT. Translation gives CASRYDRITDTQYF.

The chain employs TRBV5-1 and TRBJ2-5; D call uncertain. Germline lookup yields CDR1 SGHRS and CDR2 YFSETQ. V lost 0 bases, J lost 5 bases, and 8 bases lay in between. CDR3 length equals 13 residues. The CDR3 sequence: CASSLARYETQYF. CDR3 coding DNA: TGCGCCAGCAGCTTGGCCCGTTATGAGACCCAGTACTTC.

The chain combines TRBV27 with TRBJ2-5; 7 bases agree with TRBD2. The V segment lost 5 bases and the J segment 2 bases; nucleotides outside the gene matches: 11. Germline V gene lookup returns CDR1 MNHEY and CDR2 SMNVEV (reference sequence). The CDR3 totals 16 residues. The CDR3 bases are TGTGCCAGCAGTAGACGTCCTAGCGGCGGTCAAGAGACCCAGTACTTC. Residues: CASSRRPSGGQETQYF.

The chain recombines TRBV7-3 with TRBJ2-3; 9 nucleotides agree with TRBD1. The V gene end was trimmed by 0 bases and the J gene end by 5 bases; junction bases not matched to a gene: 3. The CDR3 loop spans 15 amino acids. Per germline, CDR1 SGHTA and CDR2 FQGTGA. DNA of the CDR3: TGTGCCAGCAGCTTAACGGGACAGGGCGTAGATACGCAGTATTTT. Its translation: CASSLTGQGVDTQYF.

The genes are TRBV12-3 or TRBV12-4 and TRBJ1-5, with a possible D match to TRBD1 (5 bases). The V and J ends lost 5 bases and 6 bases respectively, with 11 bases between them. The CDR3 covers 13 residues. The CDR3 loop reads CASSPQVTQPQHF. CDR3 DNA sequence: TGTGCCAGCAGTCCACAGGTGACTCAGCCCCAGCATTTT.

The V call is TRBV6-5, the J call TRBJ2-1, with 11 bases fitting TRBD1. CDR1 MNHEY and CDR2 SVGAGI come from the germline V gene. Losses at the gene ends were 7 bases for V and 8 bases for J; bases not matched to a gene: 7. The CDR3 contains 14 residues. The CDR3 bases are TGTGCCAGCAAAATGGACAGGGGGCTTTATGAGCAGTTCTTC. As protein: CASKMDRGLYEQFF.